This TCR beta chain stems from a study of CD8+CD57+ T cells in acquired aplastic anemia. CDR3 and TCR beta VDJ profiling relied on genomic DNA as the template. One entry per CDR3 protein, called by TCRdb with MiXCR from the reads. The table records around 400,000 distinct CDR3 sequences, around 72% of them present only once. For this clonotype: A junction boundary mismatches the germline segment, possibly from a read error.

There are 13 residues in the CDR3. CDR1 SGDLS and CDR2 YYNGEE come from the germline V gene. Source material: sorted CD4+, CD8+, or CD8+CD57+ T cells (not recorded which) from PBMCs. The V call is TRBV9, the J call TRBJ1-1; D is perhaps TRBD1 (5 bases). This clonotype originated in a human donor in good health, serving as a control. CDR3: CASSRGLERDEQF. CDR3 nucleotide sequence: TGTGCCAGCAGCCGCGGACTGGAAAGGGACGAGCAGTTT.